These T cell receptor beta chains were read from a single sample in a study of beta chain features in type 1 diabetes. Assay used: immunoSEQ multiplex PCR; TCRdb lists only in-frame clones, some missing. This sample has fewer than 200,000 clones, with about 8.1% found just once. The sequenced sample consisted of central memory CD4+ T cells from blood. The receptor source for this set is a man aged 18 to 29 in good health. Each CDR3 is given with its conserved first and last residue. The D gene is left open where the match is weak. Rows give clone size only sometimes, using once, few, many, or a class for an expanded clone.

many | TRBJ1-2 | TRBV7-9 | . | TGTGCCAGCAGACCCGGACAGAATGTTAACTATGGCTACACCTTC | CASRPGQNVNYGYTF
. | TRBJ2-1 | TRBV5-1 | TRBD2 | TGCGCCAGCAGCTCTAGGACTAGCGGGAGACTAACCTACAATGAGCAGTTCTTC | CASSSRTSGRLTYNEQFF
. | TRBJ1-2 | TRBV7-3 | . | TGTGCCAGCAGCTTAATGCCAGGGCCAAACTATGGCTACACCTTC | CASSLMPGPNYGYTF
. | TRBJ2-1 | TRBV4-1 | . | TGCGCCAGCAGCCAAGGGCGGGCTAGCTCCTACAATGAGCAGTTCTTC | CASSQGRASSYNEQFF
many | TRBJ1-3 | TRBV29-1 | . | TGCAGCGTTGTAATGCACGGGGAGAGCTCTGGAAACACCATATATTTT | CSVVMHGESSGNTIYF
few | TRBJ1-2 | TRBV28 | . | TGTGCCAGCAGTTTAGGGGGCCGCGTCTATGGCTACACCTTC | CASSLGGRVYGYTF
few | TRBJ1-2 | TRBV18 | TRBD1 | TGTGCCAGCTCCCCGGACAGGAACTATGGCTACACCTTC | CASSPDRNYGYTF
. | TRBJ2-1 | TRBV11-2 | TRBD2 | TGTGCCAGCAGCCAAGGAGTCGGGACTAGCCCCTACAATGAGCAGTTCTTC | CASSQGVGTSPYNEQFF
few | TRBJ2-5 | TRBV28 | TRBD1 | TGTGCCAGCAGTTTGGGAGGACAGGGGGGGACCCAGTACTTC | CASSLGGQGGTQYF
. | TRBJ2-3 | TRBV21-1 | . | TGTGCCAGCAGCAAAAATTTCCAGGGGACAGATACGCAGTATTTT | CASSKNFQGTDTQYF
. | TRBJ1-5 | TRBV6-5 | . | TGTGCCAGCAGTCGCAACAGGAATCAGCCCCAGCATTTT | CASSRNRNQPQHF
. | TRBJ2-1 | TRBV30 | TRBD1 | TGTGCCTGGAGTCACAAGGGGGCGCGGGACAATGAGCAGTTCTTC | CAWSHKGARDNEQFF
few | TRBJ2-2 | TRBV7-3 | TRBD1 | TGTGCCAGCAGCTCCTACCAGGGGGCCGGGGAGCTGTTTTTT | CASSSYQGAGELFF
few | TRBJ1-3 | TRBV18 | . | TGTGCCAGCTCACCGCGTAGCGGCCAGGGCTCTGGAAACACCATATATTTT | CASSPRSGQGSGNTIYF
. | TRBJ2-7 | TRBV6-5 | . | TGTGCCAGCAGGCGGACAGCCAGCTCCTACGAGCAGTACTTC | CASRRTASSYEQYF
few | TRBJ2-7 | TRBV29-1 | . | TGCAGCGTCGAGGGGGACACGTCCTACGAGCAGTACTTC | CSVEGDTSYEQYF
. | TRBJ1-2 | TRBV7-2 | . | TGTGCCAGCAGCACCCAGAGGTATGGCTACACCTTC | CASSTQRYGYTF
many | TRBJ2-5 | TRBV7-2 | . | TGTGCCAGCAGCTTACTAGGGGCCGAGACCCAGTACTTC | CASSLLGAETQYF
many | TRBJ2-1 | TRBV11-1 | TRBD1 | TGTGCCAGCAGCGAAACCGGGACAGGGGTCAATGAGCAGTTCTTC | CASSETGTGVNEQFF
few | TRBJ1-5 | TRBV30 | TRBD1 | TGTGCCGGGAGTGGACAGGGGGGATGGCAGCCCCAGCATTTT | CAGSGQGGWQPQHF
. | TRBJ2-2 | TRBV11-2 | . | TGTGCCAGCAGCCCCAACGCGGAGCGGAACACCGGGGAGCTGTTTTTT | CASSPNAERNTGELFF
. | TRBJ2-7 | TRBV28 | . | TGTGCCAGCAGTTTTTACAGCTACGAGCAGTACTTC | CASSFYSYEQYF
. | TRBJ2-1 | TRBV15 | TRBD1 | TGTGCCACCAGCAGACCCAACCAGGGACAGGGGGGATCCAATGAGCAGTTCTTC | CATSRPNQGQGGSNEQFF
few | TRBJ2-6 | TRBV6-1 | . | TGTGCCAGCCGTAGCTCTGGGGCCAACGTCCTGACTTTC | CASRSSGANVLTF
many | TRBJ2-5 | TRBV15 | . | TGTGCCACCAGCAGGGAAAACAGGTACCAAGAGACCCAGTACTTC | CATSRENRYQETQYF
few | TRBJ1-1 | TRBV5-1 | . | TGCGCCAGCAGCTTGACCCGTTCTTGGGGCTTACAGGGTCTGAACACTGAAGCTTTCTTT | CASSLTRSWGLQGLNTEAFF
. | TRBJ2-2 | TRBV7-2 | TRBD1 | TGTGCCAGCAGCCTTCGACAGGGGAACACCGGGGAGCTGTTTTTT | CASSLRQGNTGELFF
few | TRBJ1-3 | TRBV7-9 | . | TGTGCCAGCAGCTTAGCGACGGCGGGGCCTGGAAACACCATATATTTT | CASSLATAGPGNTIYF
. | TRBJ1-1 | TRBV5-1 | . | TGCGCCAGCAGCATGGGACAAGTGAACACTGAAGCTTTCTTT | CASSMGQVNTEAFF
. | TRBJ1-1 | TRBV6-5 | TRBD1 | TGTGCCAGCAGTTACGGCGGTCTACAGGGGACTGAAGCTTTCTTT | CASSYGGLQGTEAFF
many | TRBJ2-7 | TRBV11-2 | . | TGTGCCAGCAGCTTACCCTCTGTTTACGAGCAGTACTTC | CASSLPSVYEQYF
few | TRBJ2-5 | TRBV19 | TRBD2 | TGTGCCAGTAGTACCCCTAGCGGCCAAGGGACCCAGTACTTC | CASSTPSGQGTQYF
. | TRBJ2-1 | TRBV19 | TRBD2 | TGTGCCAGTAGTAAATATAGCGGGAACTCCTACAATGAGCAGTTCTTC | CASSKYSGNSYNEQFF
. | TRBJ1-2 | TRBV18 | TRBD1 | TGTGCCAGCTCAGCCGACAGGGCCTCTACCTATGGCTACACCTTC | CASSADRASTYGYTF
. | TRBJ1-2 | TRBV18 | . | TGTGCCAGCTCACCAATGTGGCCCCCTGATGGCTACACCTTC | CASSPMWPPDGYTF
few | TRBJ2-3 | TRBV30 | TRBD2 | TGTGCCTGGAGGTCGGGGGGGCCTAGCACAGATACGCAGTATTTT | CAWRSGGPSTDTQYF
few | TRBJ2-7 | TRBV7-9 | TRBD1 | TGTGCCAGCAGCCAAACGGCCGAGGGGGCCGAGCAGTACTTC | CASSQTAEGAEQYF
. | TRBJ2-1 | TRBV29-1 | TRBD1 | TGCAGCGTTGAGGGGGGGGACAGGGCCCTCTCCTACAATGAGCAGTTCTTC | CSVEGGDRALSYNEQFF
few | TRBJ2-3 | TRBV19 | . | TGTGCCAGTAGGTGGGCCACAGATACGCAGTATTTT | CASRWATDTQYF
few | TRBJ2-3 | TRBV28 | . | TGTGCCAGCAGTTTATTATCAGGGGCAGATACGCAGTATTTT | CASSLLSGADTQYF
many | TRBJ2-4 | TRBV7-6 | . | TGTGCCAGCATCCCGCCCAGTAATGACATAACTTCCAAAAACATTCAGTACTTC | CASIPPSNDITSKNIQYF
. | TRBJ1-6 | TRBV21-1 | . | TGTGCCAGCAGAGGACAGCACTATAATTCACCCCTCCACTTT | CASRGQHYNSPLHF
few | TRBJ1-6 | TRBV27 | TRBD1 | TGTGCCAGCAGGGCGACGTACAGGGGAACATATTCACCCCTCCACTTT | CASRATYRGTYSPLHF
few | TRBJ2-7 | TRBV30 | . | TGTGCCTGGAGTTTGGAGTTGCGCTCCGAGCAGTACTTC | CAWSLELRSEQYF
. | TRBJ2-5 | TRBV7-9 | . | TGTGCCAGCTCCCCGTACCAAGAGACCCAGTACTTC | CASSPYQETQYF
many | TRBJ2-3 | TRBV30 | . | TGTGCCTGGGATACCGACTACCCAGATACGCAGTATTTT | CAWDTDYPDTQYF
few | TRBJ1-2 | TRBV4-3 | . | TGCGCCAGCAGCCAAGATAATCGGGAGCGCTACACCTTC | CASSQDNRERYTF
many | TRBJ2-2 | TRBV14 | . | TGTGCCAGCAGCCAAGTGACAAGTTTCCCTAGGGAGGTCACCGGGGAGCTGTTTTTT | CASSQVTSFPREVTGELFF
few | TRBJ2-1 | TRBV4-2 | . | TGTGCCAGCAGCCAAGTTCAGGACAATGAGCAGTTCTTC | CASSQVQDNEQFF
. | TRBJ2-1 | TRBV29-1 | . | TGCAGCGTTGAATTAATAGTCCCCTACAATGAGCAGTTCTTC | CSVELIVPYNEQFF
. | TRBJ1-1 | TRBV5-6 | . | TGTGCCAGCAGCTATAGAGGTACTGAAGCTTTCTTT | CASSYRGTEAFF
. | TRBJ1-4 | TRBV7-2 | . | TGTGCCAGCAGCTTCGGCGGGAATGAAAAACTGTTTTTT | CASSFGGNEKLFF